Detailed here is one T cell receptor beta chain. This entry comes from a study of shared clonotypes between healthy human individuals. Assay: immunoSEQ multiplex PCR; the TCRdb copy retains only in-frame clones and omits some. Here the sample spans around 500,000 clones, around 80% being singletons. Sequences were obtained from PBMCs. The clonotype originates from a woman aged 40 to 50 in good health. Some clones in this sample may be carry-over from other donors' samples.

The CDR3 bases are TGTGCCACCAGGCTGTCCTACGAGCAGTACTTC. It codes for CATRLSYEQYF. The J gene is TRBJ2-7, the V gene TRBV10-3, with D unclear. CDR1 is ENHRY and CDR2 is SYGVKD in the germline V gene. CDR3 length equals 11 residues. V lost 10 bases and J 1 base, leaving 8 bases between the germline ends.